Following are 18 T cell receptor beta chains from one sample sequenced in a study of cytomegalovirus exposure and HLA in healthy donors (dated by TCRdb to about 2017). The library relied on the immunoSEQ multiplex PCR assay. For the multiplex PCR, a mixture combining 60 forward primers for TCR Vbeta segments and 13 reverse primers for TCR Jbeta segments was used. Drawn from immuneACCESS, this table holds only the in-frame rearrangements with V and J called that TCRdb kept. Clones are partly lost; checked studies trace under half to an unresolved V gene and leave the rest unexplained. A total of tens of thousands of clones appear in this sample, around three quarters of them only once. Around 4.3% of the sample belongs to the ten largest clones. Sequences were obtained from PBMCs. Receptors were obtained from a woman aged 40 to 50 in good health and CMV-seropositive.

The chain employs TRBV13 and TRBJ2-1; 8 bases are a match to TRBD2. V was clipped by 10 bases and J by 5 bases; unmatched bases: 10. Germline CDR1 and CDR2: PRHDT and FYEKMQ (reference sequence). This CDR3 comprises 14 residues. The chain's CDR3 is CAIPLGGEHNEQFF. CDR3 DNA sequence: TGTGCCATCCCTCTCGGGGGGGAGCACAATGAGCAGTTCTTC. The full variable domain, with the rest looked up from reference TRBV13 and TRBJ2-1, is AAGVIQSPRHLIKEKRETATLKCYPIPRHDTVYWYQQGPGQDPQFLISFYEKMQSDKGSIPDRFSAQQFSDYHSELNMSSLELGDSALYFCAIPLGGEHNEQFFGPGTRLTVL.

This sequence joins TRBV29-1 and TRBJ2-7; D not resolved. V was trimmed by 4 bases and J by 4 bases, leaving 23 bases between them. The CDR3 is 16 amino acids. Germline CDR1 is SQVTM and CDR2 is ANQGSEA. CDR3 sequence (DNA): TGCAGCGTTGTTAGCCAGACGTCTCGTCGGGTTTACGAGCAGTACTTC. This encodes CSVVSQTSRRVYEQYF.

This rearrangement joins TRBV19 to TRBJ1-2; D unclear. Trimming removed 9 bases from V and 5 bases from J, with 13 bases in between. This CDR3 region has 12 residues. CDR1 LNHDA and CDR2 SQIVND come from the germline V gene (reference sequence). The CDR3 loop is CASADLRYGYTF. The CDR3 coding sequence is TGTGCCAGCGCAGACCTCAGGTATGGCTACACCTTC.

The V gene is TRBV5-4, the J gene TRBJ2-1, with TRBD2 identical over 12 bases. Germline V gene sequence: CDR1 SGHNT, CDR2 YYREEE (reference sequence). V trimming: 2 bases; J trimming: 10 bases; junction bases outside the gene matches: 4. The CDR3 length is 14 residues. DNA of the CDR3: TGTGCCAGCAGCTTACTAGCGGGAGGTTACGAGCAGTTCTTC. This encodes CASSLLAGGYEQFF.

J is TRBJ2-2 and V is TRBV13, with D perhaps TRBD1 (5 bases). The V end lost 1 base, the J end lost 0 bases, and 15 bases lay between the germline ends. Germline CDR1 reads PRHDT; CDR2 reads FYEKMQ (reference sequence). The CDR3 runs 18 residues. This chain's CDR3 is CASSLVGVRTPNTGELFF. Written as DNA, the CDR3 is TGTGCCAGCAGCTTAGTAGGGGTCCGCACTCCGAACACCGGGGAGCTGTTTTTT.

The chain links TRBV15 to TRBJ1-2, with 12 bases matching TRBD1. Germline V gene sequence: CDR1 LNHNV, CDR2 YYDKDF (reference sequence). Trimming at V came to 5 bases and at J to 6 bases, leaving 7 bases not matched to a gene. The length of the CDR3 is 15 residues. CDR3 in DNA: TGTGCCACCAGCCTATCGGGACAGGGGGCGGATGGCTACACCTTC. It is translated as CATSLSGQGADGYTF.

The chain couples TRBV7-7 to TRBJ2-1; 14 bases line up with TRBD2. Germline CDR1 SSHAT, CDR2 FNYEAQ (reference sequence). The CDR3 is made up of 13 amino acids. CDR3 sequence reads: CASGTSGSSEQFF. The DNA for the CDR3 is TGTGCTAGCGGGACTAGCGGGAGTAGTGAGCAGTTCTTC. The full variable domain, its missing parts supplied by reference TRBV7-7 and TRBJ2-1, is GAGVSQSPRYKVTKRGQDVTLRCDPISSHATLYWYQQALGQGPEFLTYFNYEAQPDKSGLPSDRFSAERPEGSISTLTIQRTEQRDSAMYRCASGTSGSSEQFFGPGTRLTVL.

The V gene is TRBV7-2, the J gene TRBJ2-5; the match to TRBD1 covers 9 bases. The V and J ends lost 2 bases and 5 bases, in that order; junction bases with no gene match: 6. Germline V gene sequence: CDR1 SGHTA, CDR2 FQGNSA. The CDR3 consists of 15 residues. The CDR3 loop reads CASSLLGQGEETQYF. Written as DNA, the CDR3 is TGTGCCAGCAGCTTATTGGGACAGGGAGAGGAGACCCAGTACTTC.

In the case of this clone: The CDR3 ends on some other residue instead of the conserved phenylalanine or tryptophan, so this is likely a read error. The J gene is TRBJ1-1, the V gene TRBV2; maybe TRBD1 (5 bases). The CDR3 is 15 amino acids. Germline assignment: CDR1 SNHLY and CDR2 FYNNEI. With 2 bases removed from V and 3 bases from J, the gap between germline ends came to 13 bases. Here the CDR3 DNA reads TGTGCCAGCAGTGAATGGGGGGGAGGGTACACTGAAGCTTTCCTT. This codes for CASSEWGGGYTEAFL.

The V call is TRBV11-3, the J call TRBJ2-1, with D uncertain. Germline CDR1 reads SGHNT; CDR2 reads YENEEA. The CDR3 loop spans 13 amino acids. The V gene lost 5 bases and the J gene lost 7 bases, with 12 bases spanning the gap. The CDR3: CASSPRLVNEQFF. In nucleotides, the CDR3 is TGTGCCAGCAGCCCCCGTCTAGTAAATGAGCAGTTCTTC.

The J gene is TRBJ2-2, the V gene TRBV29-1; no reliable D call. The V end lost 4 bases, the J end lost 5 bases, and 14 bases lay between the germline ends. This CDR3 region has 14 residues. From germline, CDR1 is SQVTM and CDR2 ANQGSEA. The CDR3 loop reads CSVGASPWTGELFF. CDR3 coding DNA: TGCAGCGTTGGAGCTAGTCCCTGGACCGGGGAGCTGTTTTTT.

The chain joins TRBV9 to TRBJ2-3; D might be TRBD2 (7 bases). V lost 4 bases and J 4 bases, leaving 16 bases between the germline ends. The germline V gene encodes CDR1 SGDLS and CDR2 YYNGEE. The CDR3 contains 15 residues. The CDR3 sequence: CASSPRGGGPDTQYF. In DNA, the CDR3 is TGTGCCAGCAGCCCCAGGGGAGGGGGGCCAGATACGCAGTATTTT. Full variable domain (outside the CDR3, taken from reference TRBV9 and TRBJ2-3): DSGVTQTPKHLITATGQRVTLRCSPRSGDLSVYWYQQSLDQGLQFLIQYYNGEERAKGNILERFSAQQFPDLHSELNLSSLELGDSALYFCASSPRGGGPDTQYFGPGTRLTVL.

This rearrangement joins TRBV7-2 to TRBJ1-1; the D gene is possibly TRBD1 (5 bases). The CDR3 spans 13 residues. The germline gives CDR1 SGHTA, CDR2 FQGNSA. Trimming left V 7 bases short and J 4 bases short, with 13 bases between. In DNA, the CDR3 is TGTGCCAGCACCCTGTCGACAGTCACTGAAGCTTTCTTT. Amino acids: CASTLSTVTEAFF.

J is TRBJ2-7 and V is TRBV27; a weak D match, TRBD2 (5 bases). CDR3 length equals 15 residues. V lost 5 bases, J lost 3 bases, and 17 bases lay in between. Per the germline V gene, CDR1 is MNHEY and CDR2 is SMNVEV (reference sequence). CDR3 bases: TGTGCCAGCAGTACTAACCTCGGACTTAGCTACGAGCAGTACTTC. This sequence encodes CASSTNLGLSYEQYF.

This clone was counted between two and nine times. CDR3 amino acids: CASSQMGRAEYEQYF. CDR3 coding DNA: TGTGCCAGCTCGCAGATGGGGAGGGCCGAGTACGAGCAGTACTTC. The chain joins TRBV6-6 to TRBJ2-7; 7 bases line up with TRBD2. The germline V gene has CDR1 MNHNY and CDR2 SVGAGI (reference sequence). The J segment lost 4 bases and the V segment lost 8 bases, leaving 14 bases of the junction unmatched. The CDR3 runs 15 residues.

This rearrangement joins TRBV7-2 to TRBJ2-1; weak D call: TRBD2 (6 bases). V lost 3 bases and J lost 0, with 9 bases in between. Germline V lookup: CDR1 SGHTA, CDR2 FQGNSA. CDR3 length equals 15 residues. CDR3 protein: CASSFSGSSYNEQFF. In nucleotides, the CDR3 is TGTGCCAGCAGCTTTAGCGGTAGCTCCTACAATGAGCAGTTCTTC.

The rearrangement links TRBV13 to TRBJ2-1, with D hard to call. Germline V lookup: CDR1 PRHDT, CDR2 FYEKMQ (reference sequence). This CDR3 is 12 amino acids long. Trimming took 5 bases from V and 11 from J, leaving 13 bases between them. Here the CDR3 DNA reads TGTGCCAGCAGCCAAGACTGGCGGCAGCAGTTCTTC. This sequence encodes CASSQDWRQQFF.

J is TRBJ2-7 and V is TRBV29-1; D possibly corresponds to TRBD2 (7 bases). The CDR3 is made up of 14 amino acids. Trimming cost V 4 bases and J 3 bases, with 16 bases left between them. Germline CDR1 is SQVTM and CDR2 is ANQGSEA. Here the CDR3 reads CSVGGGGSNYEQYF. The CDR3 DNA follows: TGCAGCGTTGGGGGAGGGGGTAGCAACTACGAGCAGTACTTC.